What follows are 29 T cell receptor beta chains derived from one specimen sequenced in a study of T cells in Graves' hyperthyroidism and ophthalmopathy. TCR beta CDR3 regions were amplified from RNA. HTBI primers were used for first-round RT-PCR of the TCR CDR3. TCRdb used MiXCR to reprocess the multiplex PCR reads, holding one entry per CDR3 protein. The sample holds 300,000 to 450,000 distinct CDR3 sequences, roughly 15% seen once. The material sequenced was blood. These receptors were taken from a woman aged 25 to 39 with Graves' ophthalmopathy.

This clonotype was counted ten times or more. J is TRBJ1-1 and V is TRBV7-2; no reliable D call. There are 13 residues in the CDR3. V was clipped by 6 bases and J by 1 base, with 9 bases between them. In germline, CDR1 is SGHTA, CDR2 FQGNSA. The CDR3 region is CASSTRWNTEAFF. Here the CDR3 DNA reads TGTGCCAGCAGTACGAGGTGGAACACTGAAGCTTTCTTT.

This clonotype was seen at least ten times. The CDR3 region is CASSLSGTGLLVRETQYF. CDR3 bases: TGTGCCAGCAGCTTGAGCGGGACAGGGCTTTTGGTCCGGGAGACCCAGTACTTC. V and J are TRBV5-5 and TRBJ2-5; 9 nucleotides align to TRBD1. V was clipped by 1 base and J by 5 bases; unmatched bases: 15. The CDR3 totals 18 residues. CDR1 is SGHKS and CDR2 is YYEKEE in the germline V gene (reference sequence).

Ten or more counts support this clonotype. The chain has TRBV28 and TRBJ2-4; TRBD2 agrees at 8 bases. Germline trimming cut 6 bases from V and 0 bases from J; bases unmatched to any gene: 7. CDR3 length: 16 amino acids. Per germline, CDR1 MDHEN and CDR2 SYDVKM. CDR3 coding DNA: TGTGCCAGCAGGAGACCCGGGGGGGCAGCCAAAAACATTCAGTACTTC. Protein: CASRRPGGAAKNIQYF.

V gene TRBV7-2 combines with J gene TRBJ2-5; possible D gene TRBD2, 6 bases. Germline-derived CDR1 and CDR2 are SGHTA and FQGNSA. V lost 7 bases, J lost 5 bases, and 29 bases lay in between. CDR3 length equals 18 residues. In DNA form, the CDR3 reads TGTGCCAGCATCCGAGTCCGCACCGGGGAGGATATCGCGGAGACCCAGTACTTC. Its translation is CASIRVRTGEDIAETQYF.

This clonotype was detected ten times or more. This chain uses TRBV12-3 or TRBV12-4 with TRBJ1-5; D possibly corresponds to TRBD1 (5 bases). The CDR3 is 13 amino acids. CDR3 nucleotides: TGTGCGGCTGGGCAGGGTAGCAATCAGCCCCAGCATTTT. Its translation: CAAGQGSNQPQHF.

This clonotype has ten or more counts. The rearrangement links TRBV28 to TRBJ2-1; weak D call: TRBD2 (5 bases). Germline V CDR1 and CDR2: MDHEN, SYDVKM. Trimming took off 3 bases at V and 8 bases at J, with 14 bases between the two ends. There are 14 residues in the CDR3. This chain's CDR3 is CASSLSLARYEQFF. CDR3 in DNA: TGTGCCAGCAGTTTGAGTCTAGCACGATATGAGCAGTTCTTC.

This clonotype appeared once. This rearrangement joins TRBV6-1 to TRBJ2-7, with D unclear. V was pared by 0 bases and J by 6 bases, with 15 bases between. CDR1 is MNHNS, CDR2 SASEGT, per germline. This CDR3 is 15 amino acids long. The CDR3: CASSEATLIAPEQYF. The CDR3, as DNA: TGTGCCAGCAGTGAAGCCACGTTGATAGCACCCGAGCAGTACTTC.

This clonotype was detected many times. V is TRBV18 and J is TRBJ1-2, with 7 bases identical to TRBD1. The J segment lost 4 bases and the V segment lost 6 bases, leaving 11 bases of the junction unmatched. CDR3 length: 15 residues. CDR1 and CDR2 from the germline V gene are KGHSH and LQKENI. The CDR3 coding sequence is TGTGCCAGCTCCCTACCCGGGACAGAACTCTATGGCTACACCTTC. It is translated as CASSLPGTELYGYTF.

This chain connects TRBV12-3 or TRBV12-4 to TRBJ2-7; tentatively, D is TRBD1 (5 bases). CDR3 length: 13 residues. Trimming took 3 bases from V and 7 from J, leaving 13 bases between them. CDR3 loop: CASSFIGEREQYF. CDR3 DNA sequence: TGTGCCAGCAGTTTCATAGGGGAACGGGAGCAGTACTTC.

This clonotype was recorded a few times. DNA for the CDR3: TGCAGTGCTAGAAATCCCGACAGGGTTCCCGGGGAGCTGTTTTTT. Amino acid sequence: CSARNPDRVPGELFF. The genes are TRBV20-1 and TRBJ2-2; TRBD1 aligns across 7 bases. The ends lost 2 bases at V and 6 bases at J; junction bases unmatched: 9. This CDR3 is 15 amino acids long. CDR1 is DFQATT and CDR2 is SNEGSKA in the germline V gene (reference sequence).

This clonotype was seen only a few times. The rearrangement joins TRBV6-1 to TRBJ2-5, with D possibly matching TRBD1 (6 bases). Trimming took 4 bases from V and 4 from J, leaving 10 bases between them. CDR1 and CDR2 (germline): MNHNS, SASEGT. The CDR3 loop spans 13 amino acids. The CDR3 here is CASSAYRVETQYF. The CDR3 DNA reads TGTGCCAGCAGTGCATACAGGGTAGAGACCCAGTACTTC.

The V and J genes are TRBV5-1 and TRBJ2-2; a weak D match, TRBD2 (5 bases). Germline CDR1 SGHRS, CDR2 YFSETQ. The CDR3 has 16 residues. Trimming stripped 3 bases from V and 6 bases from J, with 18 bases between. Written as DNA, the CDR3 is TGCGCCAGCAGCTATCGTCGGGGAAGTCAACCCGGGGAGCTGTTTTTT. Translating gives CASSYRRGSQPGELFF.

V gene TRBV6-2 or TRBV6-3 combines with J gene TRBJ2-1, with TRBD1 matching over 7 bases. This CDR3 is built from 14 residues. Germline values: CDR1 MNHEY, CDR2 SVGEGT. V lost 5 bases and J lost 5; bases outside the gene matches: 6. The chain's CDR3 is CASSQGVRDNEQFF. CDR3 DNA sequence: TGTGCCAGCAGTCAGGGGGTTAGGGACAATGAGCAGTTCTTC.

The chain is built from TRBV19 and TRBJ2-1, with D possibly TRBD2 on 7 matching bases. CDR3 length: 15 residues. Germline V gene data show CDR1 as LNHDA and CDR2 as SQIVND (reference sequence). The V gene lost 1 base and the J gene lost 6 bases, with 13 bases spanning the gap. The CDR3 sequence: CASSIVGGGGNEQFF. The CDR3 DNA is TGTGCCAGTAGTATAGTAGGGGGAGGGGGCAATGAGCAGTTCTTC.

V usage is TRBV7-8 and J usage is TRBJ2-2; the match to TRBD1 covers 8 bases. J lost 7 bases, V lost 5 bases, and 9 bases had no gene match. From germline, CDR1 is SGHVS and CDR2 FQNEAQ. The CDR3 covers 15 residues. CDR3 nucleotide sequence: TGTGCCAGCAGCACCCGGACAGGGCTTAGCGGGGAGCTGTTTTTT. This sequence encodes CASSTRTGLSGELFF.

This chain joins TRBV9 and TRBJ1-1; D remains ambiguous. This CDR3 contains 16 residues. The V end lost 5 bases, the J end lost 0 bases, and 17 bases lay between the germline ends. Germline V gene sequence: CDR1 SGDLS, CDR2 YYNGEE. This CDR3 reads CASSAQAFPLNTEAFF. CDR3 in DNA: TGTGCCAGCAGTGCTCAAGCCTTTCCGTTGAACACTGAAGCTTTCTTT.

In regard to this clonotype: At one end the junction does not follow the germline gene, possibly because of a read error. The J gene is TRBJ2-7, the V gene TRBV3-1, with D perhaps matching TRBD2 (5 bases). Germline V gives CDR1 LGHDT, CDR2 YNNKEL (reference sequence). This CDR3 comprises 15 residues. As DNA, the CDR3 is TGTGCCAGCAGCCAAGCCGGTGGACTGTCCTACGGGCAGTACTTC. Translation gives CASSQAGGLSYGQYF.

In its sample, this clonotype was seen many times. The chain joins TRBV5-1 to TRBJ2-3, with D possibly TRBD2 on 7 matching bases. CDR3 length: 16 amino acids. The germline V gene encodes CDR1 SGHRS and CDR2 YFSETQ. V was shortened by 0 bases and J by 6 bases, with 17 bases between the two germline ends. CDR3 nucleotides: TGCGCCAGCAGCTTGGGGCTGACCGGGGGGCGCGATACGCAGTATTTT. Translated, it gives CASSLGLTGGRDTQYF. Supplemented by reference TRBV5-1 and TRBJ2-3, the full variable domain reads KAGVTQTPRYLIKTRGQQVTLSCSPISGHRSVSWYQQTPGQGLQFLFEYFSETQRNKGNFPGRFSGRQFSNSRSEMNVSTLELGDSALYLCASSLGLTGGRDTQYFGPGTRLTVL.

This clonotype came up many times. J is TRBJ2-5 and V is TRBV2, with no clear D. Trimming removed 8 bases at V and 4 bases at J, with 11 bases between. Germline lookup yields CDR1 SNHLY and CDR2 FYNNEI. The CDR3 extends over 12 amino acids. CDR3 sequence reads: CASLRPGETQYF. CDR3 nucleotide sequence: TGTGCCAGCCTTAGGCCAGGAGAGACCCAGTACTTC.

This clonotype was picked up a small number of times. The genes are TRBV14 and TRBJ2-3; D perhaps matches TRBD2 (6 bases). The CDR3 length is 15 residues. Trimming took 4 bases from V and 2 from J, leaving 13 bases between them. Germline CDR1 is SGHDN and CDR2 is FVKESK. The CDR3 protein is CASSRLGDTTDTQYF. CDR3 DNA sequence: TGTGCCAGCAGCCGACTAGGGGATACCACAGATACGCAGTATTTT.

There are a few counts of this clonotype. The chain joins TRBV12-5 to TRBJ1-2, with D perhaps TRBD1 (6 bases). In germline, CDR1 is LGHNT, CDR2 FRNRAP. With 1 base removed from V and 3 bases from J, the gap between germline ends came to 9 bases. The CDR3 covers 14 residues. Here the CDR3 reads CASGLGDKYYGYTF. DNA of the CDR3: TGTGCTAGTGGTTTGGGGGACAAGTACTATGGCTACACCTTC.

V usage is TRBV5-1 and J usage is TRBJ1-1; TRBD1 is a possible D gene (6 bases). V lost 3 bases and J lost 6, with 12 bases in between. The germline V gene has CDR1 SGHRS and CDR2 YFSETQ. This CDR3 has 13 residues. The CDR3 DNA is TGCGCCAGCAGCTCATACAGGGACCCTGAAGCTTTCTTT. Translation: CASSSYRDPEAFF.

Ten or more counts support this clonotype. The rearrangement links TRBV6-2 or TRBV6-3 to TRBJ1-3; D gene ambiguous. The CDR3 totals 14 residues. CDR1 and CDR2 (germline): MNHEY, SVGEGT. With 6 bases removed from V and 4 bases from J, the gap between germline ends came to 13 bases. The CDR3 nucleotides are TGTGCCAGCAGCTACCTCTCAACGGGAAACACCATATATTTT. It encodes CASSYLSTGNTIYF.

On this clonotype itself: One base away lies a much larger clone, so this may be a sequencing read error. V gene TRBV30 combines with J gene TRBJ1-3, with D unclear. CDR3 length: 15 amino acids. Germline CDR1 and CDR2: GTSNPN and SVGIG (reference sequence). The CDR3 DNA reads as TGTGCCTGGAGTTTCACGGGGTCCTCTGGAAACATCATATATTTT. The encoded protein is CAWSFTGSSGNIIYF.

This clonotype was observed many times. V usage is TRBV29-1 and J usage is TRBJ2-5, with D possibly TRBD2 on 7 matching bases. Trimming removed 8 bases from V and 1 base from J, with 14 bases in between. CDR1 SQVTM and CDR2 ANQGSEA come from the germline V gene. The CDR3 consists of 13 residues. The CDR3 nucleotides are TGCAGCTGCCTGGGGGGGGCCCAAGAGACCCAGTACTTC. It translates to CSCLGGAQETQYF.

The table lists this clonotype with many counts. Here the CDR3 reads CASSQAGATYSYNSPLHF. The CDR3 bases are TGTGCCAGCAGCCAAGCGGGTGCTACTTACTCCTATAATTCACCCCTCCACTTT. V and J are TRBV3-1 and TRBJ1-6; D remains ambiguous. This CDR3 has 18 amino acids. The ends were cut back, 1 base at V and 0 bases at J, with 13 bases in the middle. The V gene's germline CDR1 is LGHDT and CDR2 YNNKEL (reference sequence).

This clonotype was observed many times. V and J are TRBV10-3 and TRBJ2-3, with 7 positions matching TRBD1. The CDR3 has 12 residues. Per the germline V gene, CDR1 is ENHRY and CDR2 is SYGVKD. V lost 6 bases to trimming and J lost 6 bases; unmatched junction nucleotides: 3. The CDR3 is CAIRTGLDTQYF. Written as DNA, the CDR3 is TGTGCCATCAGGACAGGGTTGGATACGCAGTATTTT.

With respect to this clonotype: Just one base apart from a much larger clone, this may be a read error. This chain uses TRBV24-1 with TRBJ1-5; no clear D. Germline V CDR1 and CDR2: KGHDR, SFDVKD. V was trimmed by 4 bases and J by 5 bases, leaving 5 bases between them. This CDR3 spans 12 amino acids. The CDR3 DNA reads as TGTGCCACCAGTGACCAGGATCAGCCCCAGCATTTT. This sequence encodes CATSDQDQPQHF.

This clonotype was recorded many times. The J gene is TRBJ2-1, the V gene TRBV27, with 8 bases lining up with TRBD2. Trimming removed 4 bases from V and 0 bases from J; junction bases left unmatched: 5. This CDR3 comprises 16 residues. The V gene's germline CDR1 is MNHEY and CDR2 SMNVEV (reference sequence). CDR3 bases: TGTGCCAGCAGTTCCCCCGGGGGGGGCTCCTACAATGAGCAGTTCTTC. Translation gives CASSSPGGGSYNEQFF.